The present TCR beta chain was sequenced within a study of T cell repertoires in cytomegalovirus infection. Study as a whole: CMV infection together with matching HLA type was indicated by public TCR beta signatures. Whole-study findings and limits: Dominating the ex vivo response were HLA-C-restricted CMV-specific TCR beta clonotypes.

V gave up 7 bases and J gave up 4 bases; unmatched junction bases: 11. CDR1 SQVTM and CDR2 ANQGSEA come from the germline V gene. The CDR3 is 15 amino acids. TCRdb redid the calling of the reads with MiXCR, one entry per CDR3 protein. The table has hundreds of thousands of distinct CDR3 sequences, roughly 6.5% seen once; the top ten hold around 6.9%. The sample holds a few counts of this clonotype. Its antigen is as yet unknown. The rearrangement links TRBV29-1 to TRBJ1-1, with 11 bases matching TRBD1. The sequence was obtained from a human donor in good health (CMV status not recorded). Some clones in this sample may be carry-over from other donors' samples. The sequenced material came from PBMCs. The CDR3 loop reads CSAPGQGAQATEAFF. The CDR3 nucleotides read TGCAGCGCCCCCGGACAGGGGGCGCAGGCCACTGAAGCTTTCTTT.